The rows below give T cell receptor beta chains drawn from one sample of a study of shared clonotypes between healthy human individuals. Using immunoSEQ multiplex PCR, the repertoire was profiled, and TCRdb retains in-frame clones only, with some absent. Here the sample spans 2 million to 2.5 million clones, approximately 94% being singletons. The sequencing sample was made of naive CD8+ T cells from PBMCs. Receptors were obtained from a man between 18 and 35 years old in good health. Some clones in this sample may be carry-over from other donors' samples. CDR3s include the opening cysteine and the closing phenylalanine or tryptophan.

>TRBV4-1
CASSQSGRGSSYNEQFF
>TRBV4-1
CASSQPGGLSTQYF
>TRBV25-1
CASSELTSGRIPDTQYF
>TRBV6-5
CASGSQPAFF
>TRBV5-8
CASSLLPDSSYEQYF
>TRBV7-9
CASSLFITGGSSSYEQYF
>TRBV27
CASSVRTGGRRETQYF
>TRBV6-1
CASSEGRPAYSGNTIYF
>TRBV29-1
CSVEGLGQGYEQYF
>TRBV7-6
CASSRTTSGRDSLYNEQFF
>TRBV7-9
CASSSPEGQVEKLFF
>TRBV6-5
CASSPLAGSEYEQYF
>TRBV27
CASSRHRDRRLGEQYF
>TRBV5-1
CASSLDRSGGETQYF
>TRBV7-8
CASSAEWGSYNEQFF
>TRBV6-5
CASSVWTGYNEQFF
>TRBV11-2
CASTPGVRSNYGYTF
>TRBV27
CASSARDGLYEQYF
>TRBV15
CATSGGPSNYGYTF
>TRBV18
CASSLPLTKTGYEQYF
>TRBV9
CASSAGMGGALTDTQYF
>TRBV11-3
CASSLALNTEAFF
>TRBV2
CASSDGGYSYEQYF
>TRBV9
CASSASRGMWGTEAFF
>TRBV2
CASSAGEQETQYF
>TRBV6-1
CASSEAQTSGFLNTDTQYF
>TRBV15
CATSRGRGGSYEQYF
>TRBV9
CASSAPLAGAYNEQFF
>TRBV27
CATSDRPLDEQYF
>TRBV19
CASSTVSGNEQYF
>TRBV7-8
CASSPGDQETQYF
>TRBV18
CASSPLWDRGHYEQYF